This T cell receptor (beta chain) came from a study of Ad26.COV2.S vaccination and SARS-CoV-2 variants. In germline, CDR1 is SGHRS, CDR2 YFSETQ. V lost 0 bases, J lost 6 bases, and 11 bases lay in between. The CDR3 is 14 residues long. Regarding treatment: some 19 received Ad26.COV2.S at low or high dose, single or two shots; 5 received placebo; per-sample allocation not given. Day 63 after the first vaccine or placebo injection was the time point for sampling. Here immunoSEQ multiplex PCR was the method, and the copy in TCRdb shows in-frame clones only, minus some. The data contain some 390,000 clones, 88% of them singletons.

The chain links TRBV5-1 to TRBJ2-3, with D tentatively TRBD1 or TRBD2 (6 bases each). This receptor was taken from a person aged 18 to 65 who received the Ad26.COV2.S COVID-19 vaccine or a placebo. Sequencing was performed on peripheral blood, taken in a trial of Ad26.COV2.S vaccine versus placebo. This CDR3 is CASSLVGAGDTQYF. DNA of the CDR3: TGCGCCAGCAGCTTGGTGGGGGCGGGGGATACGCAGTATTTT.